Following are 23 T cell receptor beta chains from one sample sequenced in a study of identical twins listed by TCRdb under 2016. The library was made by 5' RACE. Sequencing took place on an Illumina HiSeq 2000. TCRdb reprocessed the public reads (quality trimming at Q25 with fastp, clone calling with MiXCR) and kept in-frame beta chains. Each entry is one CDR3 protein sequence, shown with its most common DNA and genes. For this sample there are roughly 350,000 distinct CDR3 sequences; about 10% appear just once. The ten largest clonotypes hold 8% to 9.5% of the sample. Material for sequencing was naive T cells sorted from blood. What this sample's cell subset or site label stands for: cells isolated with a human naive T-cell isolation kit. The receptors were gathered from a woman aged 45-65 years in good health.

This clonotype was seen at least ten times. The DNA of the CDR3 is TGTGCCAGCAGCCAAGACGGGCCCACGATCTCTGGAAACACCATATATTTT. It translates to CASSQDGPTISGNTIYF. The chain employs TRBV4-2 and TRBJ1-3; D gene ambiguous. The germline CDR1 and CDR2 sequences are LGHNA and YNFKEQ. The CDR3 runs to 17 residues. The V end lost 0 bases, the J end lost 0 bases, and 12 bases lay between the germline ends.

The V call is TRBV6-5, the J call TRBJ1-1, with no clear D. V shed 6 bases and J shed 10 bases, with 21 bases lying between them. There are 14 residues in the CDR3. Per the germline V gene, CDR1 is MNHEY and CDR2 is SVGAGI. CDR3 amino acids: CASSSRKTFQVAFF. The CDR3 coding sequence is TGTGCCAGCAGCTCCCGAAAGACTTTCCAGGTAGCTTTCTTT.

The chain recombines TRBV6-5 with TRBJ2-7; 8 nucleotides match TRBD2. Germline lookup yields CDR1 MNHEY and CDR2 SVGAGI. This CDR3 region has 13 residues. V lost 7 bases, J lost 6 bases, and 8 bases stayed unmatched. This chain's CDR3 is CASTRGSGTEQYF. CDR3 in DNA: TGTGCCAGCACTCGGGGTAGCGGGACCGAGCAGTACTTC.

This clonotype has just one count. The chain is built from TRBV12-3 or TRBV12-4 and TRBJ2-7, with a possible D match to TRBD1 (5 bases). The CDR3 runs to 15 residues. The V and J ends lost 3 bases and 5 bases respectively, with 17 bases between them. CDR3 amino acids: CASSLSQAGQDEQYF. CDR3 sequence (DNA): TGTGCCAGCAGTTTGAGCCAGGCAGGGCAGGACGAGCAGTACTTC.

The CDR3 here is CSVEILPGANVLTF. CDR3 bases: TGCAGCGTTGAAATACTCCCGGGGGCCAACGTCCTGACTTTC. The V gene is TRBV29-1, the J gene TRBJ2-6; D not certain. Trimming pared 2 bases from V and 4 bases from J, leaving 9 bases between. The germline V gene encodes CDR1 SQVTM and CDR2 ANQGSEA. This CDR3 spans 14 amino acids.

There are a few counts of this clonotype. The gene calls are TRBV5-1 and TRBJ1-1; D is unclear. CDR3 length: 14 amino acids. CDR1 and CDR2 from the germline V gene are SGHRS and YFSETQ. V lost 5 bases, J lost 1 base, and 12 bases lay in between. The CDR3 nucleotides read TGCGCCAGCAGTAATCCCACCGGGAACACTGAAGCTTTCTTT. This translates into CASSNPTGNTEAFF.

This clonotype has just a few counts. The chain uses TRBV12-3 or TRBV12-4 and TRBJ2-7; no reliable D call. The length of the CDR3 is 15 residues. The V gene lost 4 bases and the J gene lost 0 bases, with 13 bases spanning the gap. CDR3 nucleotide sequence: TGTGCCAGCAGTTCTTGGACGGATAGCTCCTACGAGCAGTACTTC. It translates to CASSSWTDSSYEQYF.

The chain uses TRBV29-1 and TRBJ2-1; TRBD1 might be the D (6 bases). Germline CDR1 reads SQVTM; CDR2 reads ANQGSEA. The V and J ends lost 7 bases and 4 bases respectively, with 11 bases between them. The CDR3 contains 12 residues. CDR3 amino acids: CSGNRAYNEQFF. The CDR3 DNA is TGCAGCGGAAACAGGGCTTACAATGAGCAGTTCTTC.

This clonotype was picked up a small number of times. The chain uses TRBV7-2 and TRBJ2-5; D call uncertain. CDR1 and CDR2 from the germline V gene are SGHTA and FQGNSA. V was clipped by 6 bases and J by 2 bases, with 10 bases between them. This CDR3 is built from 13 residues. The CDR3 DNA follows: TGTGCCAGCAGGCCGTTAGGGCAAGAGACCCAGTACTTC. It codes for CASRPLGQETQYF.

The chain carries TRBV24-1 and TRBJ2-1; D remains unclear. There are 16 residues in the CDR3. V shed 5 bases and J shed 0 bases, with 13 bases lying between them. Germline loops: CDR1 KGHDR, CDR2 SFDVKD. The CDR3 here is CATSAPGPSSYNEQFF. The CDR3 nucleotides are TGTGCCACCAGTGCCCCGGGCCCGAGCTCCTACAATGAGCAGTTCTTC.

The CDR3 DNA reads TGTGCCAGCAGTCCTACAAAATGGGATGAGCAGTTCTTC. Its protein is CASSPTKWDEQFF. The chain recombines TRBV12-3 or TRBV12-4 with TRBJ2-1; D call uncertain. Trimming stripped 5 bases from V and 8 bases from J, with 13 bases between. This CDR3 region has 13 residues.

The J gene is TRBJ2-3, the V gene TRBV19, with a weak D call TRBD1 (6 bases). The length of the CDR3 is 14 residues. Germline CDR1 LNHDA, CDR2 SQIVND (reference sequence). The V end was cut by 8 bases, the J end by 1 base, with 13 bases between. The DNA for the CDR3 is TGTGCCAGTTCAAGACAGGCGGGCACAGATACGCAGTATTTT. Its translation is CASSRQAGTDTQYF.

This clonotype was recorded many times. The genes are TRBV7-9 and TRBJ2-1, with a possible D match to TRBD2 (5 bases). From germline, CDR1 is SEHNR and CDR2 FQNEAQ (reference sequence). Deletions cut 1 base from V and 8 bases from J, with 12 bases between. The CDR3 contains 14 residues. CDR3 DNA: TGTGCCAGCAGCTTAGAGAGGGCGATGGATGAGCAGTTCTTC. Amino acid sequence: CASSLERAMDEQFF.

This clonotype has ten or more counts. This rearrangement joins TRBV10-3 to TRBJ2-1; 10 bases are a match to TRBD2. The V gene end was trimmed by 7 bases and the J gene end by 11 bases; junction bases not matched to a gene: 11. CDR3 length equals 14 residues. CDR1 and CDR2 from the germline V gene are ENHRY and SYGVKD. CDR3 sequence (DNA): TGTGCCATCAAGCCAGCGGGAGGGCAGAATAAGCAGTTCTTC. Amino acid sequence: CAIKPAGGQNKQFF.

The chain has TRBV6-1 and TRBJ2-5, with D possibly called TRBD1 or TRBD2 (7 bases each). Germline V gene lookup returns CDR1 MNHNS and CDR2 SASEGT. CDR3 length equals 15 residues. Here the CDR3 reads CSGGSGPSGGETQYF. DNA for the CDR3: TGTTCAGGGGGTAGCGGGCCCTCGGGAGGAGAGACCCAGTACTTC.

This clonotype was recorded at least ten times. The V and J genes are TRBV3-1 and TRBJ2-7; a weak D match, TRBD1 (5 bases). The CDR3 has 14 amino acids. Trimming stripped 1 base from V and 2 bases from J, with 9 bases between. Germline V gene lookup returns CDR1 LGHDT and CDR2 YNNKEL (reference sequence). CDR3 sequence: CASSQVTGTYEQYF. CDR3 sequence (DNA): TGTGCCAGCAGCCAAGTCACAGGAACCTACGAGCAGTACTTC.

The V gene is TRBV5-1, the J gene TRBJ2-1; 8 bases match TRBD2. Germline V gene lookup returns CDR1 SGHRS and CDR2 YFSETQ. Trimming at V came to 5 bases and at J to 5 bases, leaving 9 bases not matched to a gene. The CDR3 covers 15 residues. The CDR3 loop reads CASRFSGSGHNEQFF. CDR3 in DNA: TGCGCCAGCAGGTTCAGCGGGAGCGGTCACAATGAGCAGTTCTTC. The entire variable domain, with the rest obtained from reference TRBV5-1 and TRBJ2-1, is as follows: KAGVTQTPRYLIKTRGQQVTLSCSPISGHRSVSWYQQTPGQGLQFLFEYFSETQRNKGNFPGRFSGRQFSNSRSEMNVSTLELGDSALYLCASRFSGSGHNEQFFGPGTRLTVL.

This clonotype was observed many times. The chain uses TRBV6-2 or TRBV6-3 and TRBJ2-2; a possible D gene is TRBD1 (6 bases). This CDR3 is 16 amino acids long. Germline CDR1 and CDR2: MNHEY and SVGEGT. V was trimmed by 5 bases and J by 3 bases, leaving 16 bases between them. CDR3 sequence (DNA): TGTGCCAGCAGTCCTCCCATAGGACAGTACACCGGGGAGCTGTTTTTT. Residues: CASSPPIGQYTGELFF.

There are a few counts of this clonotype. V gene TRBV7-8 combines with J gene TRBJ2-7; D might be TRBD2 (5 bases). The germline V gene has CDR1 SGHVS and CDR2 FQNEAQ. The length of the CDR3 is 15 residues. V lost 1 base and J 4 bases, leaving 14 bases between the germline ends. CDR3 DNA sequence: TGTGCCAGCAGCTTAGATGACTACCAACATTACGAGCAGTACGTC. This codes for CASSLDDYQHYEQYV.

This clonotype was observed a few times. This chain uses TRBV24-1 with TRBJ2-1; TRBD2 aligns across 14 bases. V gave up 0 bases and J gave up 7 bases; unmatched junction bases: 7. The germline CDR1 and CDR2 sequences are KGHDR and SFDVKD. CDR3 length: 18 residues. The CDR3 spells CATSDLAGLAGGVNEQFF. The CDR3 DNA sequence: TGTGCCACCAGTGATTTGGCCGGACTAGCGGGAGGAGTAAATGAGCAGTTCTTC.

This sequence joins TRBV4-1 and TRBJ1-1; 7 bases line up with TRBD1. CDR1 is MGHRA, CDR2 YSYEKL, per germline. Unmatched junction bases numbered 10, after V lost 7 bases and J lost 5 bases. The CDR3 is made up of 14 amino acids. This chain's CDR3 is CASTHGGRGTEAFF. CDR3 DNA: TGCGCCAGCACCCACGGAGGCAGGGGGACTGAAGCTTTCTTT.

In its sample, this clonotype was seen many times. The chain uses TRBV10-2 and TRBJ2-3; D is ambiguous. V was trimmed by 2 bases and J by 0 bases, leaving 9 bases between them. From germline, CDR1 is WSHSY and CDR2 SAAADI. The CDR3 is made up of 15 amino acids. CDR3 nucleotides: TGCGCCAGCAGTGAGGTAGGGCGCAGCACAGATACGCAGTATTTT. It encodes CASSEVGRSTDTQYF.

This clonotype was seen repeatedly, ten times or more. V is TRBV5-1 and J is TRBJ1-2, with TRBD1 identical over 8 bases. The CDR3 runs to 12 residues. Trimming at V came to 5 bases and at J to 10 bases, leaving 7 bases not matched to a gene. CDR1 and CDR2 (germline): SGHRS, YFSETQ. This CDR3 reads CASRKDRVTYTF. CDR3 bases: TGCGCCAGCAGGAAGGACAGGGTCACCTACACCTTC.